This T cell receptor beta chain was recovered during a study of post-analysis software for immune sequencing data (dated by TCRdb to between 2014 and 2017). With respect to the entire study: Disease courses on record covered relapsing-remitting, secondary progressive and progressive-relapsing multiple sclerosis, though some patients had no subtype annotation. Patient repertoires were compared against over ten previously published healthy control repertoires from donors aged 6 to 25 years. A subset of samples was prepared in parallel using single-end sample barcoding, then pooled and co-amplified after Illumina adapter ligation. The paper as a whole reports these results and caveats: The multiple sclerosis patient group was slightly younger than the control group. Significantly lower normalized Chao1 diversity was found in multiple sclerosis patients than in controls, suggesting substantial peripheral T-cell clonal expansion. Roughly 5 TRBV segments, including TRBV5-6, TRBV5-1 and TRBV20-1, were significantly more frequent in patients than controls. Direct clustering with F measure showed strong co-clustering of samples prepared in the same batch, prompting a batch-effect correction.

As concerns this clonotype: This clone's antigen is unknown. No quality values exist for individual bases; no much larger clone is one base distant.

To prepare the library, PCR was applied. The run used an Illumina HiSeq 2500. To reduce PCR and sequencing biases, unique molecular identifiers were built into the TCR beta cDNA libraries. Approximately 500,000 cDNA molecules were obtained for every 1 to 10 million input T cells, so each molecule roughly corresponded to one T cell. The patient libraries were prepared and sequenced with the same protocol used for the earlier healthy control dataset. Samples belonging to the same batch were prepared together, multiplexed and sequenced on a shared HiSeq lane. Turning to the authors' computational methods: MIGEC handled the raw barcoded reads, throwing out single-read molecular identifier groups before consensus assembly and CDR3 extraction. VDJtools was used for post-analysis of the clonotype tables, and diversity was normalized by down-sampling every dataset to the size of the smallest sample. In repertoire overlap clustering, CDR3 amino acid sequences, but not nucleotide sequences, were matched to correct batch-related cross-sample contamination. TCRdb cleaned the public reads at Q25 with fastp, built clones with MiXCR and kept in-frame beta chains. Here each entry gathers all rows of one CDR3 protein and keeps the most common genes and DNA. TCRdb's processing, not the authors' own work, is the source of the V and J calls. This sample is represented by about 500,000 distinct CDR3 sequences; roughly 45% of them were singletons. The ten largest clones take up 9% to 14% of the sample.

The CDR3 runs 16 amino acids, cysteine and phenylalanine included. The sequence is cut down to CDR3 DNA, 48 bases in frame from base 1. Based on the germline V gene (reference sequence), the CDR1 and CDR2 sequences are SEHNR and FQNEAQ. The junction shows trimming of 0 bases on V and 0 bases on J, plus 10 bases between the germline ends. TCR beta repertoires were profiled from peripheral blood of 13 young patients with multiple sclerosis to demonstrate the VDJtools post-analysis software. The patients with multiple sclerosis were children and adolescents between roughly 6 and 17 years of age. This receptor chain uses TRBV7-9 and TRBJ2-3, with TRBD2 as a weak D call on 6 bases. This sequence originates from a girl aged 10-17 years with multiple sclerosis. Sequencing used blood. CDR3 reads: CASSLAQRVSTDTQYF. DNA sequence: TGTGCCAGCAGCTTAGCGCAGCGGGTGAGCACAGATACGCAGTATTTT.